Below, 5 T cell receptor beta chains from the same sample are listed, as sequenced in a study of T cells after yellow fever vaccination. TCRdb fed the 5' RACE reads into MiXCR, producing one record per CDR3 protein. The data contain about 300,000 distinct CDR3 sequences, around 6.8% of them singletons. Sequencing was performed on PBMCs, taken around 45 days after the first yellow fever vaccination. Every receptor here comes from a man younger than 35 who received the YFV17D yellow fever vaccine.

CDR3 DNA: TGTGCCAGCAGCCAAGAGGGCGCGTACTCTGGGGCCAACGTCCTGACTTTC. Amino acid sequence: CASSQEGAYSGANVLTF. The chain employs TRBV4-2 and TRBJ2-6; D is uncertain. The CDR3 spans 17 residues. Germline assignment: CDR1 LGHNA and CDR2 YNFKEQ. V lost 0 bases to trimming and J lost 0 bases, with 9 bases between them.

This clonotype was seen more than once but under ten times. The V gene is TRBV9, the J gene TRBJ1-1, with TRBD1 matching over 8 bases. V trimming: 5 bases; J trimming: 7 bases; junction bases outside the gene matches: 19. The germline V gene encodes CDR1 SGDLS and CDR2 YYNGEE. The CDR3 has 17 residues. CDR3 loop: CASSPEGSGGQGLEAFF. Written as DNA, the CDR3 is TGTGCCAGCAGTCCAGAGGGATCGGGAGGACAGGGCCTTGAAGCTTTCTTT. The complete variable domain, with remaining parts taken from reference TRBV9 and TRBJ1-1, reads DSGVTQTPKHLITATGQRVTLRCSPRSGDLSVYWYQQSLDQGLQFLIQYYNGEERAKGNILERFSAQQFPDLHSELNLSSLELGDSALYFCASSPEGSGGQGLEAFFGQGTRLTVV.

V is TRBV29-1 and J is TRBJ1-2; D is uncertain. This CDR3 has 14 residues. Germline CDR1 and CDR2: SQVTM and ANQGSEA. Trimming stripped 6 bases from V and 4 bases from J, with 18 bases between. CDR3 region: CSVALKPAVYGYTF. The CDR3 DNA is TGCAGCGTGGCCTTAAAGCCCGCAGTCTATGGCTACACCTTC.

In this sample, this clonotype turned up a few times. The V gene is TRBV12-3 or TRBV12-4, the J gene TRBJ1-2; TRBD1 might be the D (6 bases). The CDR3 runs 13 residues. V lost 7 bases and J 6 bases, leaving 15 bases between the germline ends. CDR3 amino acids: CASTLSRGDGYTF. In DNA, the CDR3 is TGTGCCAGCACGCTGAGCAGGGGAGATGGCTACACCTTC.

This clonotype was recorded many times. CDR3 sequence: CASSIRVRQGAYGYTF. DNA of the CDR3: TGTGCCAGTAGTATTCGTGTCCGCCAGGGGGCTTATGGCTACACCTTC. V and J are TRBV19 and TRBJ1-2; 8 bases line up with TRBD1. J was trimmed by 5 bases and V by 3 bases; bases with no gene match: 11. Germline assignment: CDR1 LNHDA and CDR2 SQIVND (reference sequence). The CDR3 has 16 residues.